Shown below are 10 T cell receptor beta chains from a single sample sequenced in a study of CD8 T cells in Susac syndrome (dated by TCRdb to between 2018 and 2021). Receptors were amplified or captured by the immunoSEQ multiplex PCR assay. RNA was extracted using the RNeasy kit, and about 0.5 to 1 ug of the RNA was reverse transcribed with random hexamers. TCRdb reanalyzed the raw reads on its own, using fastp at Q25 for trimming and MiXCR for clone calling, and kept in-frame beta chains. Rows are unified per CDR3 protein, each entry keeping the most common DNA and genes. The table for this sample lists 110,000 to 150,000 distinct CDR3 sequences; 95% of them were counted only once. Approximately 0.08% of the sample belongs to the ten largest clones. What was sequenced was CD4+ T cells from PBMCs. These receptors were collected from a human donor with Susac syndrome.

This chain links TRBV9 with TRBJ2-2, with D unresolved. V lost 1 base and J 7 bases, leaving 14 bases between the germline ends. Germline values: CDR1 SGDLS, CDR2 YYNGEE. The CDR3 is 15 residues long. The CDR3 region is CASSVRDQPVGELFF. The CDR3 nucleotides read TGTGCCAGCAGCGTAAGGGATCAACCAGTCGGGGAGCTGTTTTTT.

The J gene is TRBJ2-1, the V gene TRBV7-3, with 9 bases identical to TRBD2. Germline lookup yields CDR1 SGHTA and CDR2 FQGTGA. The CDR3 has 15 residues. J gave up 9 bases and V 2 bases, and 8 bases lay outside the gene matches. This CDR3 is CASSLVVAGVSEQFF. CDR3 coding DNA: TGTGCCAGCAGCTTAGTAGTAGCGGGAGTTAGTGAGCAGTTCTTC. The full variable domain, its missing parts supplied by reference TRBV7-3 and TRBJ2-1, is GAGVSQTPSNKVTEKGKYVELRCDPISGHTALYWYRQSLGQGPEFLIYFQGTGAADDSGLPNDRFFAVRPEGSVSTLKIQRTERGDSAVYLCASSLVVAGVSEQFFGPGTRLTVL.

The chain employs TRBV7-6 and TRBJ2-3; D is undetermined. Between the trimmed V and J ends, which lost 3 bases and 4 bases, there was a span of 11 bases. Germline V gene sequence: CDR1 SGHVS, CDR2 FNYEAQ. The CDR3 loop spans 14 amino acids. The CDR3 reads CASSFLVPPDTQYF. The CDR3 bases are TGTGCCAGCAGCTTTCTAGTTCCTCCAGATACGCAGTATTTT.

J is TRBJ2-3 and V is TRBV12-5; D unclear. The CDR3 consists of 13 residues. V gave up 2 bases and J gave up 0 bases, with 3 bases separating them. The germline CDR1 and CDR2 sequences are LGHNT and FRNRAP. The CDR3 DNA reads TGTGCTAGTGGTTTGACTAGCACAGATACGCAGTATTTT. It encodes CASGLTSTDTQYF.

The V and J genes are TRBV29-1 and TRBJ2-1; no definite D call. V was trimmed by 4 bases and J by 8 bases, leaving 15 bases between them. The germline V gene encodes CDR1 SQVTM and CDR2 ANQGSEA. There are 13 residues in the CDR3. The CDR3 DNA reads as TGCAGCGTTGTATTAGATCGGAAGGATGAGCAGTTCTTC. This codes for CSVVLDRKDEQFF.

V gene TRBV3-1 combines with J gene TRBJ1-6; D unclear. V lost 4 bases, J lost 0 bases, and 4 bases lay in between. This CDR3 spans 14 amino acids. Per germline, CDR1 LGHDT and CDR2 YNNKEL (reference sequence). This chain's CDR3 is CASSPPSYNSPLHF. The CDR3 DNA reads as TGTGCCAGCAGCCCGCCCTCCTATAATTCACCCCTCCACTTT.

The chain joins TRBV5-6 to TRBJ2-5; the D gene is possibly TRBD1 (7 bases). Germline V CDR1 and CDR2: SGHDT, YYEEEE. V lost 4 bases and J lost 0, with 22 bases in between. The CDR3 has 18 amino acids. CDR3 sequence: CASSRGTELTTHQETQYF. The CDR3 nucleotides are TGTGCCAGCAGCCGGGGGACAGAACTTACCACCCACCAAGAGACCCAGTACTTC. Combining the CDR3 with reference TRBV5-6 and TRBJ2-5 gives the whole variable domain DAGVTQSPTHLIKTRGQQVTLRCSPKSGHDTVSWYQQALGQGPQFIFQYYEEEERQRGNFPDRFSGHQFPNYSSELNVNALLLGDSALYLCASSRGTELTTHQETQYFGPGTRLLVL.

The genes are TRBV3-1 and TRBJ2-7; 7 nucleotides line up with TRBD2. The trim removed 1 base at V and 5 bases at J, leaving 8 bases unmatched. CDR3 length: 15 residues. Germline V gene lookup returns CDR1 LGHDT and CDR2 YNNKEL (reference sequence). CDR3 residues: CASSQVGRDYHEQYF. The CDR3 DNA follows: TGTGCCAGCAGCCAAGTAGGTCGGGACTACCACGAGCAGTACTTC.

This clonotype was recorded only once. V gene TRBV3-1 combines with J gene TRBJ1-3; no clear D. V was shortened by 1 base and J by 2 bases, with 9 bases between the two germline ends. The length of the CDR3 is 15 residues. Germline V gene lookup returns CDR1 LGHDT and CDR2 YNNKEL (reference sequence). CDR3 DNA sequence: TGTGCCAGCAGCCAAGGCCGGGGTACTGGAAACACCATATATTTT. Residues: CASSQGRGTGNTIYF.

The chain joins TRBV21-1 to TRBJ1-2; the table's D call TRBD1 went unverified against the DNA. TRBV21-1 represents a pseudogene. The CDR3 covers 15 residues. The CDR3 DNA sequence: TGTGCCAGCAGCAATCAGGACAGAGATTTCTATGGCTACACCTTC. This translates into CASSNQDRDFYGYTF.